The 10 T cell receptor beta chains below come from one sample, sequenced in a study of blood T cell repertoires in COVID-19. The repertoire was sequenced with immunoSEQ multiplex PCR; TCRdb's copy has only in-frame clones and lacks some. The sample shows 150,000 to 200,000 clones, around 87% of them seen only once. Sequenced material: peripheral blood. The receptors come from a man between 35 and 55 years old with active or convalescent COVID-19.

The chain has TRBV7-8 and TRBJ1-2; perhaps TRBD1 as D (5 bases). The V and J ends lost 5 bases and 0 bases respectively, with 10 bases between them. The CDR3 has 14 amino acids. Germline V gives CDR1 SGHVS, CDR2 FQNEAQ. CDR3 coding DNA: TGTGCCAGCAGCCAGGACACCTCTAACTATGGCTACACCTTC. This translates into CASSQDTSNYGYTF.

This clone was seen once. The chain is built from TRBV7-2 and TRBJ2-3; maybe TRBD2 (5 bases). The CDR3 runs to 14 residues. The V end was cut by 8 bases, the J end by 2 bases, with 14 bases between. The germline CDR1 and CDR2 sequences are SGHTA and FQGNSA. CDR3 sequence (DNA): TGTGCCAGCCGTGTGGCGGGCCCCACAGATACGCAGTATTTT. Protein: CASRVAGPTDTQYF.

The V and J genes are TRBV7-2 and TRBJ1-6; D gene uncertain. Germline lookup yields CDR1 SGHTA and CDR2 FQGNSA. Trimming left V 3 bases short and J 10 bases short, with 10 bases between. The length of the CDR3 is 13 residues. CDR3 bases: TGTGCCAGCAGCTTGTTCTCGTCCTCACCCCTCCACTTT. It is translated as CASSLFSSSPLHF.

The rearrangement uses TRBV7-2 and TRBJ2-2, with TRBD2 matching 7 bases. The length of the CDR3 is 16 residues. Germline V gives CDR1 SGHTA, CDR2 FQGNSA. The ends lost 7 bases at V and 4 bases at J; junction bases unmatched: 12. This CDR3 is CASNPWGGGSTGELFF. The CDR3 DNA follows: TGTGCCAGCAACCCCTGGGGGGGAGGGAGCACCGGGGAGCTGTTTTTT.

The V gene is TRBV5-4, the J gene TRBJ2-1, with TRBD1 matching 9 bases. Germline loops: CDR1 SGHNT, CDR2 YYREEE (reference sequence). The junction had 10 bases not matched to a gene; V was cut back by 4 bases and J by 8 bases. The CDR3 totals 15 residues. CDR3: CASSPPGQGAHEQFF. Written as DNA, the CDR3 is TGTGCCAGCAGCCCCCCGGGACAGGGAGCCCATGAGCAGTTCTTC.

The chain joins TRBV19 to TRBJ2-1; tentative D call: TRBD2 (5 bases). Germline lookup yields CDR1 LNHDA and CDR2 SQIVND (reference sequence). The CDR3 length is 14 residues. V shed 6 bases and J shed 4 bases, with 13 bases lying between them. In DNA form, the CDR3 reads TGTGCCAGTAGGGACTCTTGGGATTACAATGAGCAGTTCTTC. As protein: CASRDSWDYNEQFF. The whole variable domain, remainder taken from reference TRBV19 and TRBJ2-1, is DGGITQSPKYLFRKEGQNVTLSCEQNLNHDAMYWYRQDPGQGLRLIYYSQIVNDFQKGDIAEGYSVSREKKESFPLTVTSAQKNPTAFYLCASRDSWDYNEQFFGPGTRLTVL.

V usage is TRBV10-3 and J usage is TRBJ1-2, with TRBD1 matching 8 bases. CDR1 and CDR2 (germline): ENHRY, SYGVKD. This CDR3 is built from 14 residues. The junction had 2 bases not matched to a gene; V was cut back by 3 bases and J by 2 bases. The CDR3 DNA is TGTGCCATCAGTGATAACAGGGGGAACTATGGCTACACCTTC. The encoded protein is CAISDNRGNYGYTF.

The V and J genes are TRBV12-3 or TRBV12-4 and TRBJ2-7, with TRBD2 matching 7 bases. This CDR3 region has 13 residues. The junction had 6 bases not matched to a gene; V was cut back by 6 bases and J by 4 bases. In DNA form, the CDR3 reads TGTGCCAGCAGGGGGACTACTGGGTACGAGCAGTACTTC. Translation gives CASRGTTGYEQYF.

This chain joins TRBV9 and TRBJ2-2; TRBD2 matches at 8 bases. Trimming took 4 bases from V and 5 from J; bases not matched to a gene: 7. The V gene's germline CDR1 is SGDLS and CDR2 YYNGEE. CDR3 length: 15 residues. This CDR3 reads CASSPRGGQTGELFF. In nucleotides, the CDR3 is TGTGCCAGCAGCCCACGGGGGGGGCAGACCGGGGAGCTGTTTTTT.

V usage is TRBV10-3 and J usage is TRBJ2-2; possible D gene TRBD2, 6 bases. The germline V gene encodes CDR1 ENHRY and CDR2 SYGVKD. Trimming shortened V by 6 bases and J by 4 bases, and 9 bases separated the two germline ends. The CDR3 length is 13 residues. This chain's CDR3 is CAIRAGGTGELFF. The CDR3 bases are TGTGCCATCAGGGCCGGGGGCACCGGGGAGCTGTTTTTT.